The 18 T cell receptor beta chains given below trace back to one sample, sequenced in a study of early T cells in non-severe SARS-CoV-2 infection. TCRdb redid the calling of the 5' RACE reads with MiXCR, one entry per CDR3 protein. The data contain 60,000 to 75,000 distinct CDR3 sequences, around 11% of them singletons. Sequenced material: whole blood. These receptors all stem from an adult who was a healthcare worker with PCR-confirmed SARS-CoV-2 infection or an uninfected control (not recorded which).

This rearrangement joins TRBV10-3 to TRBJ2-3; 8 bases match TRBD2. Trimming took 3 bases from V and 2 from J; bases not matched to a gene: 7. Per germline, CDR1 ENHRY and CDR2 SYGVKD. The CDR3 sequence is 16 residues long. DNA for the CDR3: TGTGCCATCAGTGATACGAGCGGGGGCACCACAGATACGCAGTATTTT. Translating it yields CAISDTSGGTTDTQYF.

This chain connects TRBV19 to TRBJ2-3; unclear D gene. The V end was cut by 2 bases, the J end by 3 bases, with 12 bases between. This CDR3 spans 15 amino acids. Germline V lookup: CDR1 LNHDA, CDR2 SQIVND (reference sequence). The CDR3 DNA follows: TGTGCCAGTAGTATAACACAGTTGGGGACAGATACGCAGTATTTT. Amino acid sequence: CASSITQLGTDTQYF.

This clonotype was seen ten or more times. The chain uses TRBV20-1 and TRBJ1-2, with D unclear. Trimming cost V 3 bases and J 2 bases, with 7 bases left between them. Per germline, CDR1 DFQATT and CDR2 SNEGSKA (reference sequence). This CDR3 is built from 12 residues. The CDR3 bases are TGCAGTGCTAGTAAAGTGAACTATGGCTACACCTTC. It translates to CSASKVNYGYTF.

The chain is built from TRBV20-1 and TRBJ2-5; TRBD1 matches 7 bases. This CDR3 region has 15 residues. CDR1 is DFQATT, CDR2 SNEGSKA, per germline (reference sequence). With 0 bases clipped from V and 5 bases from J, the junction kept 9 bases outside the gene matches. CDR3 protein: CSARDLVGGGETQYF. The CDR3 DNA reads TGCAGTGCTAGAGATCTAGTAGGGGGCGGGGAGACCCAGTACTTC.

The chain carries TRBV4-3 and TRBJ2-7, with 11 positions matching TRBD1. This CDR3 region has 15 residues. The germline CDR1 and CDR2 sequences are LGHNA and YSLEER. The V segment lost 1 base and the J segment 3 bases; nucleotides outside the gene matches: 2. CDR3: CASSQAGTGGYEQYF. The CDR3 region has the DNA TGCGCCAGCAGCCAAGCAGGGACAGGGGGCTACGAGCAGTACTTC.

The chain is built from TRBV7-9 and TRBJ2-1; TRBD1 matches 7 bases. From germline, CDR1 is SEHNR and CDR2 FQNEAQ (reference sequence). CDR3 length: 16 residues. V was clipped by 5 bases and J by 2 bases; unmatched bases: 9. The CDR3 here is CASSGSGGITYNEQFF. Written as DNA, the CDR3 is TGTGCCAGCAGCGGGTCAGGGGGTATCACCTACAATGAGCAGTTCTTC.

The J gene is TRBJ2-7, the V gene TRBV9; 14 positions agree with TRBD2. J lost 2 bases, V lost 0 bases, and 4 bases had no gene match. CDR1 and CDR2 from the germline V gene are SGDLS and YYNGEE. This CDR3 region has 17 residues. The CDR3 region has the DNA TGTGCCAGCAGCGTAGGCCCGGGACTAGCGGGAGCCTACGAGCAGTACTTC. Translated, it gives CASSVGPGLAGAYEQYF.

This clonotype was picked up a small number of times. This chain joins TRBV5-4 and TRBJ2-6; no definite D call. The CDR3 contains 15 residues. The V end was cut by 3 bases, the J end by 2 bases, with 9 bases between. In germline, CDR1 is SGHNT, CDR2 YYREEE (reference sequence). The CDR3 spells CASSSRSAGANVLTF. Written as DNA, the CDR3 is TGTGCCAGCAGCTCCAGGAGCGCTGGGGCCAACGTCCTGACTTTC.

The chain employs TRBV3-1 and TRBJ2-2; 8 nucleotides match TRBD1. V gave up 4 bases and J gave up 7 bases; unmatched junction bases: 5. The V gene's germline CDR1 is LGHDT and CDR2 YNNKEL (reference sequence). The CDR3 runs to 14 residues. The DNA for the CDR3 is TGTGCCAGCAGCCTAGGACAGGGTTTCGGGGAGCTGTTTTTT. The encoded protein is CASSLGQGFGELFF. The full variable domain, rest sourced from reference TRBV3-1 and TRBJ2-2, is DTAVSQTPKYLVTQMGNDKSIKCEQNLGHDTMYWYKQDSKKFLKIMFSYNNKELIINETVPNRFSPKSPDKAHLNLHINSLELGDSAVYFCASSLGQGFGELFFGEGSRLTVL.

The gene calls are TRBV5-1 and TRBJ2-3; tentatively, D is TRBD2 (5 bases). Germline assignment: CDR1 SGHRS and CDR2 YFSETQ. CDR3 length equals 15 residues. V shed 5 bases and J shed 4 bases, with 17 bases lying between them. The CDR3 sequence: CASRGVSGFADTQYF. CDR3 nucleotide sequence: TGCGCCAGCAGGGGAGTATCGGGATTCGCAGATACGCAGTATTTT.

The chain joins TRBV30 to TRBJ1-3; D perhaps matches TRBD1 (6 bases). Germline V gives CDR1 GTSNPN, CDR2 SVGIG (reference sequence). V lost 3 bases and J lost 9, with 12 bases in between. The CDR3 contains 12 residues. This CDR3 is CAWRSQGSTIYF. As DNA, the CDR3 is TGTGCCTGGAGATCACAGGGATCCACCATATATTTT.

In this sample, this clonotype turned up a few times. CDR3: CASSRAGTGNTDTQYF. The CDR3 bases are TGTGCCAGCAGCCGAGCCGGGACAGGGAATACAGATACGCAGTATTTT. This chain joins TRBV7-6 and TRBJ2-3; 9 bases align to TRBD1. Germline-derived CDR1 and CDR2 are SGHVS and FNYEAQ. The CDR3 contains 16 residues. The V segment lost 5 bases and the J segment 3 bases; nucleotides outside the gene matches: 9.

This chain connects TRBV20-1 to TRBJ1-2; the D gene is possibly TRBD1 (5 bases). In germline, CDR1 is DFQATT, CDR2 SNEGSKA (reference sequence). The CDR3 length is 16 residues. Between the trimmed V and J ends, which lost 0 bases and 0 bases, there was a span of 14 bases. The CDR3: CSARDLPGQANYGYTF. In DNA, the CDR3 is TGCAGTGCTAGAGATTTGCCAGGGCAGGCTAACTATGGCTACACCTTC.

This clonotype was counted ten times or more. V usage is TRBV20-1 and J usage is TRBJ2-3; 7 positions agree with TRBD2. This CDR3 spans 14 amino acids. Germline CDR1 and CDR2: DFQATT and SNEGSKA (reference sequence). V lost 1 base to trimming and J lost 5 bases; unmatched junction nucleotides: 6. This chain's CDR3 is CSARGGGRRDTQYF. The CDR3 nucleotides read TGCAGTGCTAGAGGGGGCGGGAGACGAGATACGCAGTATTTT.

Comments on this clonotype: This may come from a read error, since a much larger clone is one base off. The CDR3 carries no conserved terminal phenylalanine or tryptophan, so it likely arises from a read error. J is TRBJ2-7 and V is TRBV11-3; D call uncertain. Trimming removed 5 bases at V and 2 bases at J, with 13 bases between. CDR1 and CDR2 from the germline V gene are SGHNT and YENEEA. The CDR3 totals 14 residues. DNA for the CDR3: TGTGCCAGCAGCCCCCCGTGGGCTGCCTACGAGCAGTACTTA. Amino acids: CASSPPWAAYEQYL.

The J gene is TRBJ2-7, the V gene TRBV7-3; D gene unclear. The CDR3 has 12 amino acids. V dropped 4 bases and J dropped 0 bases, with 4 bases sitting between them. From germline, CDR1 is SGHTA and CDR2 FQGTGA. CDR3 protein: CASSSNSYEQYF. Written as DNA, the CDR3 is TGTGCCAGCAGCTCGAACTCCTACGAGCAGTACTTC. The whole variable domain, remainder taken from reference TRBV7-3 and TRBJ2-7, is GAGVSQTPSNKVTEKGKYVELRCDPISGHTALYWYRQSLGQGPEFLIYFQGTGAADDSGLPNDRFFAVRPEGSVSTLKIQRTERGDSAVYLCASSSNSYEQYFGPGTRLTVT.

The chain is built from TRBV19 and TRBJ1-5; D is possibly TRBD1 (5 bases). V lost 1 base, J lost 2 bases, and 12 bases lay in between. The CDR3 runs 16 residues. Germline V gene sequence: CDR1 LNHDA, CDR2 SQIVND (reference sequence). Written as DNA, the CDR3 is TGTGCCAGTAGTATAGGGCAGGGAGGAGGCAATCAGCCCCAGCATTTT. Translating gives CASSIGQGGGNQPQHF.

The rearrangement joins TRBV7-9 to TRBJ2-3, with 8 bases identical to TRBD2. The length of the CDR3 is 15 residues. V lost 1 base, J lost 4 bases, and 4 bases stayed unmatched. From germline, CDR1 is SEHNR and CDR2 FQNEAQ (reference sequence). The CDR3 bases are TGTGCCAGCAGCTTAGAAGCGGGAGTCCCAGATACGCAGTATTTT. Protein sequence: CASSLEAGVPDTQYF.